This paragraph reports one T cell receptor (beta chain). The entry originates in a study of tumor-infiltrating lymphocytes in primary liver carcinoma. Trimming removed 4 bases at V and 2 bases at J, with 11 bases between. The CDR3 length is 14 residues. CDR1 and CDR2 (germline): SGHDN, FVKESK. The investigators made TCR beta cDNA from about 500 ng total RNA, using a constant-region primer. Construction of TCR beta libraries relied on three successive nested multiplex PCR rounds employing slightly modified ARM-PCR. The first two PCR rounds used TRBV1-TRBV30 primers with a Cbeta primer, nine to eleven cycles each. TCRdb passed the multiplex PCR reads through MiXCR, listing each CDR3 protein once. In the table there are around 330,000 distinct CDR3 sequences, roughly three fifths of which are singletons. Germline DNA was extracted too, while blood RNA derived from unsorted whole blood.

The TCR originated in a woman in her thirties with primary liver carcinoma and hepatitis B virus infection. The chain couples TRBV14 to TRBJ2-5; D gene uncertain. Sequencing was performed on peripheral blood. Written as DNA, the CDR3 is TGTGCCAGCAGCCCGAGTTTGGGACAAGAGACCCAGTACTTC. Encoded protein: CASSPSLGQETQYF.